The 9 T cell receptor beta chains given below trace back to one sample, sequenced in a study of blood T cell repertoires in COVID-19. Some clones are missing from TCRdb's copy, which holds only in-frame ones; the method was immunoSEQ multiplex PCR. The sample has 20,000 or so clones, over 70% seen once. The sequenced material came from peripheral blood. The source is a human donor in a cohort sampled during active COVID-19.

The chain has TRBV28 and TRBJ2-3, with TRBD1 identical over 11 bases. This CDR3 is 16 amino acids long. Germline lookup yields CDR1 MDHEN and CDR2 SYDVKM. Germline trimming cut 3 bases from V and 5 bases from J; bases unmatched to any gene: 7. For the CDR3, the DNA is TGTGCCAGCAGTTTTCCCGGGACAGGGGGGGGAGATACGCAGTATTTT. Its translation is CASSFPGTGGGDTQYF.

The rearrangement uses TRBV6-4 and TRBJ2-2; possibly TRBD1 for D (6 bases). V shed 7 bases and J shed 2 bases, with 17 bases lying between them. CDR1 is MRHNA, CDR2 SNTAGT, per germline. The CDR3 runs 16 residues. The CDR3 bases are TGTGCCAGCAAAAGGGAAGGGGGAATAAACACCGGGGAGCTGTTTTTT. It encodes CASKREGGINTGELFF.

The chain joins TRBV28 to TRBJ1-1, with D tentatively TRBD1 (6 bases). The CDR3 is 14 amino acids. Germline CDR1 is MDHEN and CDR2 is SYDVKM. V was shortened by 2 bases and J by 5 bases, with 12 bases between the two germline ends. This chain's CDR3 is CASSLRGGRTEAFF. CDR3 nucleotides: TGTGCCAGCAGTTTACGTGGGGGCAGGACTGAAGCTTTCTTT.

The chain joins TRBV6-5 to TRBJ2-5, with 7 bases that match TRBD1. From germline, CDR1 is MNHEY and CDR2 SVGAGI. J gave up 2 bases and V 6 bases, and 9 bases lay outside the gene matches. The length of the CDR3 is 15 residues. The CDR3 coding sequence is TGTGCCAGCAGGCTGACGGTCAGGGGGCAAGAGACCCAGTACTTC. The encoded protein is CASRLTVRGQETQYF.

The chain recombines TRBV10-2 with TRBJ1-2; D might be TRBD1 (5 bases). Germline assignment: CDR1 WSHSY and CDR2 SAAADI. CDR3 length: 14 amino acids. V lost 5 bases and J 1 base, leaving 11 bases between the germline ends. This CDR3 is CASSFTGFNYGYTF. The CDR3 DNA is TGCGCCAGCAGTTTTACAGGATTTAACTATGGCTACACCTTC.

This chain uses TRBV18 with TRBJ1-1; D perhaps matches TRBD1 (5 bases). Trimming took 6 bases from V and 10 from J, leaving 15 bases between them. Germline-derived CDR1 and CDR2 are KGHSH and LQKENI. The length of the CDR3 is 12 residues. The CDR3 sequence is CASSGQVRRAFF. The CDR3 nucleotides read TGTGCCAGCTCCGGACAAGTGCGGAGAGCTTTCTTT.

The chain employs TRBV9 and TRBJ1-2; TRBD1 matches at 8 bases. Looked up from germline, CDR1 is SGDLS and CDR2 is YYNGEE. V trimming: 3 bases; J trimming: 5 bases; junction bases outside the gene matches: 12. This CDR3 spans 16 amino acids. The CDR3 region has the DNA TGTGCCAGCAGCGAACGAGAGACAGGGGTAGAGTATGGCTACACCTTC. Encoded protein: CASSERETGVEYGYTF.

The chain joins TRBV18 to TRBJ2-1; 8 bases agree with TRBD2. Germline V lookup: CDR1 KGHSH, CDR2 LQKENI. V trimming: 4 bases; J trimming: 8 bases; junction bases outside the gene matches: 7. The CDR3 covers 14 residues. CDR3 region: CASSRQREMDEQFF. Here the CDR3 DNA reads TGTGCCAGCTCACGACAGCGGGAGATGGATGAGCAGTTCTTC.

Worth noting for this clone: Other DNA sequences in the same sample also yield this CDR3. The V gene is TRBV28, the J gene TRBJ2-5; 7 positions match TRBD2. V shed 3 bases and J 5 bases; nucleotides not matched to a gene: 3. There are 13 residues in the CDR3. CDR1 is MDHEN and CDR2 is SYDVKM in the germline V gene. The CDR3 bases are TGTGCCAGCAGTTTGGGGGGGAGGGAGACCCAGTACTTC. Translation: CASSLGGRETQYF.